The 27 T cell receptor beta chains below were found in one sample sequenced in a study of identical twins. TCRdb used MiXCR to reprocess the 5' RACE reads, holding one entry per CDR3 protein. The sample lists 450,000 or so distinct CDR3 sequences, roughly 24% occurring once. Separately, the same data were catalogued under a study of T cells expressing NK-cell markers.

The specimen sequenced was CD4+ T cells sorted from blood. The receptor source for this set is a woman between 18 and 29 years old in good health.

This chain uses TRBV6-5 with TRBJ2-7, with D maybe TRBD2 (6 bases). Germline CDR1 and CDR2: MNHEY and SVGAGI. Trimming pared 1 base from V and 1 base from J, leaving 17 bases between. There are 17 residues in the CDR3. The CDR3, as DNA: TGTGCCAGCAGTTACTTGATCACCGCGGGGAAATCCTACGAGCAGTACTTC. This sequence encodes CASSYLITAGKSYEQYF.

The chain is built from TRBV20-1 and TRBJ2-5, with D possibly called TRBD1 or TRBD2 (6 bases each). From germline, CDR1 is DFQATT and CDR2 SNEGSKA (reference sequence). The CDR3 extends over 13 amino acids. Trimming removed 5 bases from V and 1 base from J, with 11 bases in between. DNA for the CDR3: TGCAGTGCTTCCCCGGGGGCCCAAGAGACCCAGTACTTC. Translating it yields CSASPGAQETQYF.

This rearrangement joins TRBV7-8 to TRBJ2-1; D is ambiguous. Trimming took off 1 base at V and 2 bases at J, with 6 bases between the two ends. This CDR3 spans 14 amino acids. Germline values: CDR1 SGHVS, CDR2 FQNEAQ. CDR3 protein: CASSLDNTYNEQFF. The CDR3 DNA reads TGTGCCAGCAGCTTAGATAACACCTACAATGAGCAGTTCTTC.

This clonotype was recorded a few times. The chain has TRBV12-3 or TRBV12-4 and TRBJ1-2; 7 bases are a match to TRBD1. V trimming: 5 bases; J trimming: 4 bases; junction bases outside the gene matches: 7. CDR3 length: 14 amino acids. CDR3 sequence: CASSPQGQIYGYTF. CDR3 nucleotides: TGTGCCAGCAGTCCGCAGGGACAGATCTATGGCTACACCTTC.

In its sample, this clonotype was seen a few times. The chain carries TRBV20-1 and TRBJ2-1, with D perhaps matching TRBD1 (7 bases). The germline V gene has CDR1 DFQATT and CDR2 SNEGSKA (reference sequence). CDR3 length equals 17 residues. V was shortened by 0 bases and J by 1 base, with 16 bases between the two germline ends. CDR3 sequence: CSARDQGGLWSYNEQFF. CDR3 sequence (DNA): TGCAGTGCTAGAGATCAGGGGGGTTTATGGTCCTACAATGAGCAGTTCTTC.

There are a few counts of this clonotype. The chain uses TRBV4-3 and TRBJ2-1; D call uncertain. Germline CDR1 is LGHNA and CDR2 is YSLEER. Trimming pared 0 bases from V and 9 bases from J, leaving 9 bases between. The CDR3 consists of 13 residues. The CDR3 protein is CASSQETPGEQFF. The CDR3 coding sequence is TGCGCCAGCAGCCAAGAAACTCCGGGTGAGCAGTTCTTC.

In this sample, this clonotype turned up a few times. This CDR3 reads CASSLVGGYTDTQYF. The CDR3 nucleotides read TGTGCCAGCAGCTTAGTGGGGGGATACACAGATACGCAGTATTTT. V and J are TRBV7-2 and TRBJ2-3, with a possible D match to TRBD2 (6 bases). There are 15 residues in the CDR3. Between the trimmed V and J ends, which lost 1 base and 2 bases, there was a span of 10 bases. Germline values: CDR1 SGHTA, CDR2 FQGNSA.

This chain connects TRBV4-3 to TRBJ2-7; 13 bases are shared with TRBD2. CDR1 LGHNA and CDR2 YSLEER come from the germline V gene. V lost 3 bases, J lost 4 bases, and 9 bases stayed unmatched. The CDR3 runs to 17 residues. The CDR3 loop reads CASSHVLAGGSSYEQYF. CDR3 coding DNA: TGCGCCAGCAGCCACGTACTAGCGGGAGGGTCCTCTTACGAGCAGTACTTC.

The chain employs TRBV14 and TRBJ2-7, with TRBD1 matching 8 bases. Germline V gene data show CDR1 as SGHDN and CDR2 as FVKESK. This CDR3 has 14 residues. J gave up 2 bases and V 4 bases, and 4 bases lay outside the gene matches. The CDR3 spells CASSPRTGTYEQYF. CDR3 sequence (DNA): TGTGCCAGCAGCCCTCGGACAGGGACCTACGAGCAGTACTTC.

V and J are TRBV25-1 and TRBJ1-2; 7 bases fit TRBD1. V dropped 7 bases and J dropped 13; count of bases not matched to a gene: 9. This CDR3 is 11 amino acids long. The germline V gene encodes CDR1 MGHDK and CDR2 SYGVNS. The CDR3 DNA follows: TGTGCCAGCAATAGGGACAGTGGATTCACCTTC. It codes for CASNRDSGFTF.

The gene calls are TRBV6-1 and TRBJ1-4; D unclear. The germline V gene has CDR1 MNHNS and CDR2 SASEGT. The CDR3 is 18 residues long. Trimming shortened V by 6 bases and J by 0 bases, and 20 bases separated the two germline ends. This CDR3 is CASRPTPYAGATNEKLFF. The CDR3 DNA follows: TGTGCCAGCAGACCTACCCCCTACGCGGGTGCAACTAATGAAAAACTGTTTTTT.

This rearrangement joins TRBV4-3 to TRBJ2-1, with D uncertain. Per germline, CDR1 LGHNA and CDR2 YSLEER. Deletions cut 0 bases from V and 5 bases from J, with 8 bases between. This CDR3 has 14 residues. This CDR3 reads CASSQEDTNNEQFF. In nucleotides, the CDR3 is TGCGCCAGCAGCCAAGAAGACACGAACAATGAGCAGTTCTTC.

This clonotype was picked up a small number of times. The rearrangement uses TRBV20-1 and TRBJ2-7; either TRBD1 or TRBD2 may fit D (5 bases each). V lost 0 bases and J lost 5, with 23 bases in between. This CDR3 has 17 amino acids. Germline CDR1 reads DFQATT; CDR2 reads SNEGSKA (reference sequence). CDR3 amino acids: CSARDPYTRALGDEQYF. The CDR3 region has the DNA TGCAGTGCTAGAGACCCATATACTCGTGCACTAGGGGACGAGCAGTACTTC.

This clonotype has a handful of counts. Lacking the conserved final phenylalanine or tryptophan, this CDR3 likely reflects a read error. Because the CDR3's place on the DNA is in doubt, the DNA is left out and the CDR3 is given as listed by TCRdb. The chain links TRBV28 to TRBJ1-2; TRBD1, as called in the table, went unchecked against the DNA. Germline CDR1 reads MDHEN; CDR2 reads SYDVKM. The CDR3 length equals 14 residues, ends included. The CDR3: CASSSPGQYREMAL.

In its sample, this clonotype was seen a few times. The DNA for the CDR3 is TGTGCCAGCAGCGGATTAGCGAATGAGCAGTTCTTC. This gives the protein CASSGLANEQFF. The chain carries TRBV5-4 and TRBJ2-1; maybe TRBD2 (5 bases). The CDR3 is 12 residues long. The V gene's germline CDR1 is SGHNT and CDR2 YYREEE (reference sequence). Trimming took off 4 bases at V and 7 bases at J, with 9 bases between the two ends.

The chain uses TRBV20-1 and TRBJ2-7; 9 bases agree with TRBD2. The germline V gene has CDR1 DFQATT and CDR2 SNEGSKA (reference sequence). CDR3 size: 13 residues. The J segment lost 2 bases and the V segment lost 5 bases, leaving 4 bases of the junction unmatched. This chain's CDR3 is CSASAGGTYEQYF. As DNA, the CDR3 is TGCAGTGCTTCAGCGGGGGGAACCTACGAGCAGTACTTC.

This clonotype was detected many times. The chain combines TRBV5-1 with TRBJ2-1, with TRBD2 identical over 14 bases. CDR3 size: 17 residues. The V gene end was trimmed by 4 bases and the J gene end by 1 base; junction bases not matched to a gene: 4. From germline, CDR1 is SGHRS and CDR2 YFSETQ. CDR3 DNA sequence: TGCGCCAGCAGCCCCGGGACTAGCGGGAGTTCCTACAATGAGCAGTTCTTC. It yields the protein CASSPGTSGSSYNEQFF.

This clonotype was recorded once. The chain couples TRBV20-1 to TRBJ2-5; D uncertain. The germline gives CDR1 DFQATT, CDR2 SNEGSKA (reference sequence). This CDR3 is 12 amino acids long. The V end was cut by 6 bases, the J end by 3 bases, with 11 bases between. In nucleotides, the CDR3 is TGCAGTGCCCGACCCGAGGAAGAGACCCAGTACTTC. Translation: CSARPEEETQYF.

The rearrangement uses TRBV19 and TRBJ1-5, with D possibly TRBD1 on 5 matching bases. Trimming shortened V by 4 bases and J by 0 bases, and 10 bases separated the two germline ends. The CDR3 length is 15 residues. Germline CDR1 and CDR2: LNHDA and SQIVND (reference sequence). In DNA, the CDR3 is TGTGCCAGTAGTAGGGCAGGGAATAGCAATCAGCCCCAGCATTTT. As protein: CASSRAGNSNQPQHF.

This clonotype has a handful of counts. The J gene is TRBJ1-2, the V gene TRBV29-1; D perhaps matches TRBD1 (6 bases). Germline CDR1 reads SQVTM; CDR2 reads ANQGSEA. Deletions cut 5 bases from V and 3 bases from J, with 19 bases between. This CDR3 spans 15 amino acids. The CDR3 DNA reads as TGCAGCGTTATTGGGGGGCCGAGAACAGACTATGGCTACACCTTC. Its protein product is CSVIGGPRTDYGYTF.

This clonotype showed up just a few times. The chain carries TRBV20-1 and TRBJ2-1; TRBD1 matches at 10 bases. From germline, CDR1 is DFQATT and CDR2 SNEGSKA (reference sequence). CDR3 length: 14 residues. The J segment lost 6 bases and the V segment lost 3 bases, leaving 5 bases of the junction unmatched. CDR3 sequence (DNA): TGCAGTGCTAGGAGGGACAGGGGTCCCAATGAGCAGTTCTTC. It specifies CSARRDRGPNEQFF.

V is TRBV12-3 or TRBV12-4 and J is TRBJ2-1; D may be TRBD1 (6 bases). The V gene lost 6 bases and the J gene lost 4 bases, with 10 bases spanning the gap. The CDR3 covers 13 residues. CDR3 sequence (DNA): TGTGCCAGCAGGCGTACAGGGTACAATGAGCAGTTCTTC. As protein: CASRRTGYNEQFF.

The chain employs TRBV5-1 and TRBJ2-2; D may match TRBD1 or TRBD2 (5 bases each). Germline CDR1 and CDR2: SGHRS and YFSETQ. The V end lost 1 base, the J end lost 1 base, and 11 bases lay between the germline ends. CDR3 size: 16 residues. The CDR3 here is CASSLWGTENTGELFF. The CDR3 region has the DNA TGCGCCAGCAGCTTGTGGGGGACCGAGAACACCGGGGAGCTGTTTTTT. The full variable domain, completed using reference TRBV5-1 and TRBJ2-2, is KAGVTQTPRYLIKTRGQQVTLSCSPISGHRSVSWYQQTPGQGLQFLFEYFSETQRNKGNFPGRFSGRQFSNSRSEMNVSTLELGDSALYLCASSLWGTENTGELFFGEGSRLTVL.

This clonotype was seen a few times. The rearrangement uses TRBV3-1 and TRBJ2-3; 10 bases agree with TRBD2. The ends lost 4 bases at V and 4 bases at J; junction bases unmatched: 5. The CDR3 sequence is 15 residues long. Per the germline V gene, CDR1 is LGHDT and CDR2 is YNNKEL (reference sequence). CDR3 sequence: CASSLTLAGADTQYF. CDR3 bases: TGTGCCAGCAGCCTCACCCTAGCGGGGGCAGATACGCAGTATTTT.

The CDR3 coding sequence is TGTGCCAGCAGCTTAGCGAGGGGAGGATCCCTCGGTTGGGGCGTTAACGAGCAGTACTTC. It translates to CASSLARGGSLGWGVNEQYF. V gene TRBV11-1 combines with J gene TRBJ2-7, with D possibly matching TRBD2 (6 bases). The CDR3 has 20 amino acids. Germline lookup yields CDR1 SGHAT and CDR2 FQDESV (reference sequence). V was pared by 0 bases and J by 5 bases, with 29 bases between.

This clonotype was counted a few times. V is TRBV10-2 and J is TRBJ2-7; a possible D gene is TRBD1 (6 bases). Germline V gene lookup returns CDR1 WSHSY and CDR2 SAAADI. The CDR3 runs 12 residues. V lost 8 bases and J 3 bases, leaving 11 bases between the germline ends. The CDR3 nucleotides are TGCGCCAGCGGGCAGGGGTACTACGAGCAGTACTTC. This gives the protein CASGQGYYEQYF.

This clonotype was observed a handful of times. The chain links TRBV5-4 to TRBJ2-1, with D perhaps matching TRBD1 or TRBD2 (6 bases each). V lost 4 bases to trimming and J lost 4 bases, with 18 bases between them. Germline CDR1 is SGHNT and CDR2 is YYREEE (reference sequence). The CDR3 spans 16 residues. CDR3 sequence: CASSNPEGGKYNEQFF. CDR3 nucleotide sequence: TGTGCCAGCAGCAATCCAGAGGGGGGAAAATACAATGAGCAGTTCTTC. The full variable domain, in which reference TRBV5-4 and TRBJ2-1 provide the parts outside the CDR3, is ETGVTQSPTHLIKTRGQQVTLRCSSQSGHNTVSWYQQALGQGPQFIFQYYREEENGRGNFPPRFSGLQFPNYSSELNVNALELDDSALYLCASSNPEGGKYNEQFFGPGTRLTVL.